This entry lists 3 T cell receptor beta chains sequenced from one sample in a study of blood T cell repertoires in COVID-19. Measured with immunoSEQ multiplex PCR; TCRdb has only the in-frame clones, and not every one. The data show approximately 130,000 clones, approximately 85% seen once. Sample: peripheral blood. The receptor set was obtained from a human donor in a cohort sampled during active COVID-19.

This clone showed up just once. The V and J genes are TRBV23-1 and TRBJ2-7; D may be TRBD2 (6 bases). TRBV23-1 is labeled an ORF, and its function is uncertain. The germline V and J ends were trimmed by 8 bases and 5 bases, with 10 bases remaining between them. The CDR3 spans 11 residues. CDR3: CASHTSHEQYF. For the CDR3, the DNA is TGCGCCAGCCATACTAGCCACGAGCAGTACTTC.

The rearrangement links TRBV11-3 to TRBJ2-5; 8 bases fit TRBD1. Trimming at V came to 2 bases and at J to 5 bases, leaving 4 bases not matched to a gene. CDR3 length: 14 residues. CDR1 is SGHNT and CDR2 is YENEEA in the germline V gene. The CDR3 is CASSLQGATETQYF. The CDR3 DNA sequence: TGTGCCAGCAGCTTACAGGGGGCGACGGAGACCCAGTACTTC.

The chain has TRBV4-2 and TRBJ1-5; 12 nucleotides agree with TRBD1. Germline CDR1 and CDR2: LGHNA and YNFKEQ. V lost 6 bases, J lost 7 bases, and 13 bases stayed unmatched. CDR3 length: 17 residues. The CDR3 reads CASSPGTGGHIRQPQHF. Written as DNA, the CDR3 is TGTGCCAGCAGTCCCGGGACAGGGGGCCATATCCGACAGCCCCAGCATTTT.